The clone carrying this T cell receptor (beta chain) was seen once. What it recognizes is unknown. The data were obtained in a study of T cell responses to AZD1222 COVID-19 vaccine. Study observations and caveats: Spike as a whole was targeted by vaccine-associated CD4 TCRs, dominant at 160-218 and 743-854. Elevations in Spike-specific TCR breadth and depth followed administration of two AZD1222 doses.

Clones were sequenced by immunoSEQ multiplex PCR, and TCRdb holds only the in-frame ones, with some missing. In the table there are around 150,000 clones, approximately 94% of which are singletons. Sequenced material: peripheral blood, taken on day 0 of AZD1222 vaccination. The clonotype was recovered from an adult in good health.

In DNA, the CDR3 is TGTGCCAGCAGCTTAGCCGGGAATAGGGGTACGCAGTATTTT. This translates into CASSLAGNRGTQYF. This sequence joins TRBV13 and TRBJ2-3, with D possibly being TRBD1 or TRBD2 (5 bases each). V lost 1 base and J 8 bases, leaving 13 bases between the germline ends. The CDR3 spans 14 residues. The germline V gene has CDR1 PRHDT and CDR2 FYEKMQ (reference sequence).